This entry describes one T cell receptor beta chain. This sample stems from a study of cytomegalovirus exposure and HLA in healthy donors. In the PCR, 60 Vbeta and 13 Jbeta primers were used. Clones were read by immunoSEQ multiplex PCR, and TCRdb kept only the in-frame ones, dropping some. The data hold under 200,000 clones, with around 72% observed a single time. CDR3 length equals 19 residues. Germline loops: CDR1 LNHDA, CDR2 SQIVND (reference sequence). The V gene end was trimmed by 6 bases and the J gene end by 0 bases; junction bases not matched to a gene: 10. This chain uses TRBV19 with TRBJ2-1, with 14 bases fitting TRBD2. The receptor comes from a female donor in good health and CMV-seronegative. Sequences were obtained from PBMCs. The CDR3 region is CASSQRGLAGVSSYNEQFF. CDR3 coding DNA: TGTGCCAGTAGCCAAAGGGGACTAGCGGGAGTGAGCTCCTACAATGAGCAGTTCTTC.